A single T cell receptor (beta chain) is shown here with its context. TCRdb reprocessed the 5' RACE reads with MiXCR, giving one entry per CDR3 protein. The sample consists of thousands of distinct CDR3 sequences, 60% to 80% of them appearing once. Germline V gene data show CDR1 as SGHDT and CDR2 as YYEEEE. The CDR3 has 15 amino acids. Trimming left V 1 base short and J 5 bases short, with 12 bases between. The source is a female donor with breast cancer. J is TRBJ2-2 and V is TRBV5-6; D is ambiguous. Sequenced material: naive CD4+ T cells sorted from blood. The subset is: naive CD4+ T cells, CD4+CD45RA+CD25-. CDR3 bases: TGTGCCAGCAGCTTGTATGCCACGAGGACCGGGGAGCTGTTTTTT. Amino acid sequence: CASSLYATRTGELFF.